One sample yielded the 9 T cell receptor beta chains listed below, sequenced in a study of CD8+ T cells in alopecia areata. Isolated RNA was reverse transcribed into cDNA used as the sequencing template. Sequencing used immunoSEQ multiplex PCR; TCRdb keeps in-frame clones, though not all of them. This table holds 200,000 to 250,000 clones, approximately 52% found once. Sequencing used CD4+ T cells sorted from blood, obtained at week 0. These TCRs come from a human donor with alopecia areata.

The chain employs TRBV7-9 and TRBJ1-6; D remains ambiguous. Germline V lookup: CDR1 SEHNR, CDR2 FQNEAQ (reference sequence). CDR3 length: 16 amino acids. Trimming pared 1 base from V and 6 bases from J, leaving 13 bases between. The CDR3, as DNA: TGTGCCAGCAGCTTAGTAGGGTGGCAGGTTAATTCACCCCTCCACTTT. Translating it yields CASSLVGWQVNSPLHF. Variable domain in full (rest from reference TRBV7-9 and TRBJ1-6): DTGVSQNPRHKITKRGQNVTFRCDPISEHNRLYWYRQTLGQGPEFLTYFQNEAQLEKSRLLSDRFSAERPKGSFSTLEIQRTEQGDSAMYLCASSLVGWQVNSPLHFGNGTRLTVT.

The chain couples TRBV29-1 to TRBJ2-7, with 9 nucleotides matching TRBD2. Germline V gene lookup returns CDR1 SQVTM and CDR2 ANQGSEA. CDR3 length: 12 amino acids. V gave up 2 bases and J gave up 12 bases; unmatched junction bases: 8. CDR3 sequence reads: CSVELISGSLYF. CDR3 sequence (DNA): TGCAGCGTTGAATTGATTAGCGGGAGTTTGTACTTC.

The chain employs TRBV5-6 and TRBJ2-6; a possible D gene is TRBD1 (6 bases). Trimming took 0 bases from V and 0 from J, leaving 10 bases between them. Germline CDR1 reads SGHDT; CDR2 reads YYEEEE. This CDR3 spans 17 amino acids. In DNA, the CDR3 is TGTGCCAGCAGCTTGGAGACAGGCGTCTCTGGGGCCAACGTCCTGACTTTC. Translation: CASSLETGVSGANVLTF.

V usage is TRBV10-2 and J usage is TRBJ2-1; D unclear. Trimming removed 7 bases at V and 0 bases at J, with 13 bases between. This CDR3 contains 15 residues. Germline V gives CDR1 WSHSY, CDR2 SAAADI. In DNA, the CDR3 is TGCGCCAGCATTAGTGGGGTGAGCTCCTACAATGAGCAGTTCTTC. Amino acid sequence: CASISGVSSYNEQFF.

This clone was counted only a few times. The DNA of the CDR3 is TGCAGCGTTGCGAGGCAGGGGGCGCGCGGGGAGCTGTTTTTT. Its translation: CSVARQGARGELFF. This chain joins TRBV29-1 and TRBJ2-2; 8 nucleotides line up with TRBD1. The CDR3 has 14 residues. J was trimmed by 7 bases and V by 4 bases; bases with no gene match: 8. CDR1 SQVTM and CDR2 ANQGSEA come from the germline V gene.

The rearrangement uses TRBV2 and TRBJ2-1, with D perhaps TRBD1 or TRBD2 (6 bases each). V was trimmed by 3 bases and J by 7 bases, leaving 19 bases between them. Germline CDR1 reads SNHLY; CDR2 reads FYNNEI. The CDR3 has 16 residues. The CDR3 is CASSDVGGSLRNEQFF. The CDR3, as DNA: TGTGCCAGCAGTGATGTGGGGGGCTCCCTCCGGAATGAGCAGTTCTTC.

V and J are TRBV28 and TRBJ1-2; 8 bases are a match to TRBD1. The CDR3 runs to 13 residues. The V and J ends lost 6 bases and 4 bases, in that order; junction bases with no gene match: 4. Looked up from germline, CDR1 is MDHEN and CDR2 is SYDVKM. CDR3 nucleotide sequence: TGTGCCAGCAGCGCAGGGGGCGCCTATGGCTACACCTTC. This translates into CASSAGGAYGYTF.

This chain joins TRBV4-2 and TRBJ2-1; 9 bases map to TRBD2. CDR1 and CDR2 (germline): LGHNA, YNFKEQ. This CDR3 is 16 amino acids long. The V segment lost 4 bases and the J segment 6 bases; nucleotides outside the gene matches: 10. The CDR3 here is CASSPPGTSSGNEQFF. CDR3 bases: TGTGCCAGCAGCCCACCCGGGACTAGCTCCGGCAATGAGCAGTTCTTC.

This clone was detected only a few times. This rearrangement joins TRBV5-1 to TRBJ2-2, with D hard to call. Trimming took off 2 bases at V and 4 bases at J, with 6 bases between the two ends. Germline loops: CDR1 SGHRS, CDR2 YFSETQ. CDR3 length equals 13 residues. The CDR3 DNA is TGCGCCAGCAGCTTCCTATCCACCGGGGAGCTGTTTTTT. Translated: CASSFLSTGELFF.